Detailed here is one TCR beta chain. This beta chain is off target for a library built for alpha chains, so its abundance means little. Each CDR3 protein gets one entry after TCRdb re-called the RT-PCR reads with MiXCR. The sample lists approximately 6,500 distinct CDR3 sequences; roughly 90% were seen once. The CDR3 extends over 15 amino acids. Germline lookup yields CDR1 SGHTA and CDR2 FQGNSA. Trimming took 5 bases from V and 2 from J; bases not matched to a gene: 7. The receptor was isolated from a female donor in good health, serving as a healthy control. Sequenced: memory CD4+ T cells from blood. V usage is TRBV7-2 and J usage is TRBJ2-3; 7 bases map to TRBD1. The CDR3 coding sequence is TGTGCCAGCAGCACCCGGGACAGCATCACAGATACGCAGTATTTT. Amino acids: CASSTRDSITDTQYF.